This T cell receptor (beta chain) was captured in a study of shared clonotypes between healthy human individuals. The CDR3 runs to 12 residues. The germline CDR1 and CDR2 sequences are SEHNR and FQNEAQ (reference sequence). Clones were sequenced by immunoSEQ multiplex PCR, and TCRdb holds only the in-frame ones, with some missing. Of some 2,100,000 clones in the sample, almost 96% were seen once. A note on this clone: The junction departs from the called germline gene at one end, perhaps through a read error.

J is TRBJ2-1 and V is TRBV7-9, with 10 nucleotides matching TRBD2. Specimen: naive CD4+ T cells sorted from blood. This sample's subset: CD45RA+ positively selected. The sequence was collected from a man between 18 and 35 years old in good health. The CDR3 coding sequence is TGTGCCATCAGCGGGAGGGACAATGAGCAGTTCTTC. It specifies CAISGRDNEQFF.